This paragraph reports one TCR beta chain. This entry is derived from a study of CD8 T cells in Susac syndrome. The V gene's germline CDR1 is DFQATT and CDR2 SNEGSKA (reference sequence). The CDR3 is made up of 16 amino acids. V shed 2 bases and J shed 0 bases, with 14 bases lying between them. RNA in amounts of roughly 0.5 to 1 ug was reverse transcribed with random hexamers. Multiplex PCR with immunoSEQ amplified the TCR beta CDR3 across 54 Vbeta and 13 Jbeta. TCRdb fed the immunoSEQ multiplex PCR reads into MiXCR, producing one record per CDR3 protein. This table has under 200,000 distinct CDR3 sequences, approximately 95% appearing once.

The sequenced sample was CD8+ T cells from PBMCs. This chain links TRBV20-1 with TRBJ2-1; perhaps TRBD1 as D (7 bases). The sequence was collected from a human donor with Susac syndrome. The CDR3 reads CSARPPQGGSYNEQFF. The DNA of the CDR3 is TGCAGTGCTAGACCCCCCCAGGGGGGCTCCTACAATGAGCAGTTCTTC.